This TCR beta chain was identified in a study of T cells expressing NK-cell markers. About the study: HCMV serostatus: seven of eight sequenced donors positive, one negative.

The germline V gene has CDR1 KGHSH and CDR2 LQKENI. This CDR3 spans 15 amino acids. TCRdb re-called the 5' RACE reads and shows each CDR3 protein once, DNA omitted. The sample holds hundreds of thousands of distinct CDR3 sequences. The sequencing sample was made of blood T cells: a sorted CD56 or NKG2C T cell subset, CD4+ or CD8+ T cells, or bulk PBMC T cells (not recorded which). This clonotype was sampled from a man between 18 and 29 years old in good health. The J gene is TRBJ2-5, the V gene TRBV18; checking the TCRdb D call of TRBD2 is not possible without DNA. CDR3 amino acids: CASSPTSGRQETQYF. Together with reference TRBV18 and TRBJ2-5, the CDR3 gives the full variable domain: NAGVMQNPRHLVRRRGQEARLRCSPMKGHSHVYWYRQLPEEGLKFMVYLQKENIIDESGMPKERFSAEFPKEGPSILRIQQVVRGDSAAYFCASSPTSGRQETQYFGPGTRLLVL.